These T cell receptor beta chains were read from a single sample in a study of T cells in localized non-small cell lung cancer. The assay was immunoSEQ multiplex PCR, and TCRdb's table has in-frame clones only and misses some. The sample has about 30,000 clones, nearly 90% seen once. Sample: peripheral blood, taken before any cancer treatment. The receptors originated from a woman aged 35 to 69 with stage I lung adenocarcinoma. The conserved cysteine and the conserved F or W are not part of the CDR3 here. The order of the fields is J gene, V gene, CDR3 protein.

>TRBJ1-1|TRBV27
ASSSGTANTEAF
>TRBJ1-4|TRBV5-1
ASSPGTGGSEKLF
>TRBJ2-2|TRBV7-9
ASSQTANTGELF
>TRBJ1-2|TRBV10-3
AISGSLRDGYT
>TRBJ1-3|TRBV27
ASSVSSYSGNTIY
>TRBJ2-3|TRBV7-8
ASSLAKTSGAGRDTQY
>TRBJ1-5|TRBV15
ATSRGGSFSQPGNQPQH
>TRBJ2-2|TRBV2
ASRIRDLSVGELF
>TRBJ1-1|TRBV7-3
ASRAGGSRNTEAF
>TRBJ1-3|TRBV7-8
ASSLGAGGAGNTIY
>TRBJ1-4|TRBV4-3
ASSRGQGGEKLF
>TRBJ2-1|TRBV4-2
ASSQDSGLAGGYNEQF
>TRBJ1-1|TRBV19
ASRLTGNTEAF
>TRBJ2-7|TRBV9
ASSVGATRTGEQY
>TRBJ2-5|TRBV28
ASSSLAGIETQY
>TRBJ2-3|TRBV5-6
ASSPAMAGITDTQY
>TRBJ2-1|TRBV6-6
ASIDQHEQF
>TRBJ1-3|TRBV14
ASSQVDGANGSGNTIY
>TRBJ2-3|TRBV27
ASSLQRDIYSDTQY
>TRBJ2-7|TRBV6-5
ASSPPGQGIDEQY
>TRBJ2-7|TRBV5-1
ASSTGQGAVSYEQY
>TRBJ2-3|TRBV7-9
ASSSSLGSTDTQY
>TRBJ1-1|TRBV5-6
ASSLEGSEGYTEAF
>TRBJ1-2|TRBV6-5
ASSYSGRGGNGYT
>TRBJ2-7|TRBV29-1
SVEGTAFSYEQY
>TRBJ2-1|TRBV7-2
ASSGASIEQF
>TRBJ2-1|TRBV7-6
ASSLYRGTDNEQF
>TRBJ1-5|TRBV5-1
ASSLTDNQPQH
>TRBJ2-4|TRBV5-8
ASSGGTLKNIQY
>TRBJ1-5|TRBV4-3
ASSQDSDRDQPQH
>TRBJ2-1|TRBV7-3
ASSLATGTGVYEQF
>TRBJ1-2|TRBV29-1
SVDQGYGYT